These 17 T cell receptor beta chains share one sample of origin, sequenced in a study of spatial heterogeneity in lung cancer (dated by TCRdb to the late 2010s). To prepare the library, 5' RACE was applied. Sequenced on a NextSeq 500. In TCRdb, the public reads were trimmed at Q25 with fastp and aligned with MiXCR, with productive beta chains retained. Each CDR3 protein appears once, grouped with its most common genes and DNA. The sample contains about 100,000 distinct CDR3 sequences, roughly 21% of them found a single time. The ten largest clones represent roughly 22% of the sample. The time point label for this specimen denotes: blood at routine non-recurrence follow-up after resection. The sequencing used PBMCs, collected at follow-up. Receptors originate from a male donor with early-stage non-small cell lung cancer.

This clonotype was seen a handful of times. This chain uses TRBV7-9 with TRBJ2-1, with TRBD2 as a possible D gene (6 bases). The CDR3 sequence is 15 residues long. The V end lost 5 bases, the J end lost 7 bases, and 18 bases lay between the germline ends. CDR1 is SEHNR, CDR2 FQNEAQ, per germline (reference sequence). Here the CDR3 reads CASSRVGRGPNEQFF. DNA for the CDR3: TGTGCCAGCAGCCGGGTTGGGCGGGGACCTAATGAGCAGTTCTTC.

This clonotype has only a few counts. The chain carries TRBV7-9 and TRBJ1-5, with 8 nucleotides matching TRBD1. CDR3 length: 15 amino acids. The V gene's germline CDR1 is SEHNR and CDR2 FQNEAQ (reference sequence). V shed 5 bases, J shed 1 base, and the junction held 4 bases outside the gene matches. This chain's CDR3 is CASSPDRGSNQPQHF. The DNA for the CDR3 is TGTGCCAGCAGCCCTGACAGGGGAAGCAATCAGCCCCAGCATTTT.

This clonotype was counted only a few times. The rearrangement joins TRBV3-1 to TRBJ2-7; D remains ambiguous. Germline CDR1 and CDR2: LGHDT and YNNKEL (reference sequence). The CDR3 has 13 amino acids. Trimming removed 1 base at V and 3 bases at J, with 7 bases between. The CDR3 sequence: CASSQGNFYEQYF. The CDR3 DNA follows: TGTGCCAGCAGCCAAGGAAACTTCTACGAGCAGTACTTC.

Only a few counts were recorded for this clonotype. The chain combines TRBV5-6 with TRBJ2-7, with 7 nucleotides matching TRBD1. After removal of 2 bases from V and 5 bases from J, the junction contained 19 bases not matched to a gene. The CDR3 totals 18 residues. CDR1 is SGHDT, CDR2 YYEEEE, per germline. The CDR3 bases are TGTGCCAGCAGCTTTTGGATCTCGCAGAGGGGGCGGATTCACGAGCAGTACGTC. Encoded protein: CASSFWISQRGRIHEQYV.

This clonotype has just a few counts. The J gene is TRBJ2-3, the V gene TRBV10-1; D unclear. The ends were cut back, 6 bases at V and 4 bases at J, with 14 bases in the middle. The CDR3 consists of 14 residues. Germline CDR1 reads WNHNN; CDR2 reads SYGVQD (reference sequence). CDR3 coding DNA: TGCGCCAGCAGCCGTGGATCCCGGGCAGATACGCAGTATTTT. Translation gives CASSRGSRADTQYF.

The chain links TRBV29-1 to TRBJ2-1; unclear D gene. The V end was cut by 7 bases, the J end by 4 bases, with 23 bases between. The CDR3 covers 16 residues. Per the germline V gene, CDR1 is SQVTM and CDR2 is ANQGSEA. CDR3 residues: CSGSQSIPPGYNEQFF. The CDR3 region has the DNA TGCAGCGGATCTCAATCAATACCGCCCGGTTACAATGAGCAGTTCTTC.

The chain links TRBV20-1 to TRBJ2-7, with 8 bases identical to TRBD2. Germline V CDR1 and CDR2: DFQATT, SNEGSKA (reference sequence). This CDR3 contains 15 residues. The trim removed 0 bases at V and 5 bases at J, leaving 9 bases unmatched. The CDR3 protein is CSARDPSGRIHEQYF. The CDR3 DNA reads TGCAGTGCTAGAGATCCCAGCGGGAGAATCCACGAGCAGTACTTC.

This clonotype was recorded a few times. J is TRBJ1-3 and V is TRBV12-3 or TRBV12-4; TRBD1 might be the D (5 bases). V was cut by 6 bases and J by 0 bases, with 9 bases left in between. There are 14 residues in the CDR3. CDR3 DNA sequence: TGTGCCAGCAGCAGGGACTTCTCTGGAAACACCATATATTTT. Translation: CASSRDFSGNTIYF.

The CDR3 sequence: CASSPSGGSGANVLTF. Here the CDR3 DNA reads TGTGCCAGCAGCCCGAGCGGTGGGTCTGGGGCCAACGTCCTGACTTTC. This sequence joins TRBV7-2 and TRBJ2-6, with D possibly matching TRBD2 (5 bases). V lost 5 bases and J lost 1, with 12 bases in between. The germline V gene has CDR1 SGHTA and CDR2 FQGNSA. CDR3 length: 16 amino acids.

The rearrangement joins TRBV3-1 to TRBJ1-1; tentative D call: TRBD1 (6 bases). Between the trimmed V and J ends, which lost 6 bases and 4 bases, there was a span of 15 bases. Germline V lookup: CDR1 LGHDT, CDR2 YNNKEL (reference sequence). The CDR3 sequence is 14 residues long. The CDR3 region has the DNA TGTGCCAGCAGTTGCAGGGGTTGTATCACTGAAGCTTTCTTT. The encoded protein is CASSCRGCITEAFF.

J is TRBJ2-6 and V is TRBV6-5; 9 bases align to TRBD1. The CDR3 extends over 18 amino acids. Germline values: CDR1 MNHEY, CDR2 SVGAGI. V shed 5 bases, J shed 1 base, and the junction held 9 bases outside the gene matches. The DNA of the CDR3 is TGTGCCAGCAGTACCGGGACAGGGATCGGTTCTGGGGCCAACGTCCTGACTTTC. This encodes CASSTGTGIGSGANVLTF.

This rearrangement joins TRBV11-2 to TRBJ2-5; D gene ambiguous. The CDR3 has 14 residues. Trimming took off 8 bases at V and 0 bases at J, with 13 bases between the two ends. Germline V lookup: CDR1 SGHAT, CDR2 FQNNGV. The CDR3 bases are TGTGCCAGCTGTCCTATGCGCAACCAAGAGACCCAGTACTTC. Its protein is CASCPMRNQETQYF.

This clonotype occurred many times. This chain joins TRBV30 and TRBJ2-6; D may be TRBD2 (6 bases). CDR1 is GTSNPN and CDR2 is SVGIG in the germline V gene (reference sequence). This CDR3 is built from 15 residues. The ends were cut back, 4 bases at V and 2 bases at J, with 12 bases in the middle. The CDR3 sequence: CAWKVGGTGANVLTF. The CDR3 coding sequence is TGTGCCTGGAAAGTTGGGGGGACTGGGGCCAACGTCCTGACTTTC.

This clonotype has just a few counts. The CDR3 loop is CASSLALTSGGTDTQYF. DNA of the CDR3: TGCGCCAGCAGCTTGGCCCTAACTAGCGGGGGCACAGATACGCAGTATTTT. This sequence joins TRBV5-1 and TRBJ2-3, with 10 positions matching TRBD2. Trimming cost V 0 bases and J 1 base; bases outside gene matches: 5. This CDR3 comprises 17 residues. Germline CDR1 reads SGHRS; CDR2 reads YFSETQ.

This clonotype was seen ten or more times. This chain connects TRBV5-6 to TRBJ2-7; 11 bases line up with TRBD1. Per germline, CDR1 SGHDT and CDR2 YYEEEE. V lost 3 bases to trimming and J lost 5 bases; unmatched junction nucleotides: 4. CDR3 size: 14 residues. Here the CDR3 DNA reads TGTGCCAGCAGCTACGGACAGGGGGCTGACGAGCAGTACGTC. Translating it yields CASSYGQGADEQYV.

The chain combines TRBV7-3 with TRBJ2-1, with 13 bases lining up with TRBD2. The CDR3 extends over 17 amino acids. CDR1 and CDR2 (germline): SGHTA, FQGTGA. V lost 5 bases and J lost 7; bases outside the gene matches: 11. The CDR3 DNA sequence: TGTGCCAGCAGCCCTCGGACTAGCGGGGGCTCTAGGAATGAGCAGTTCTTC. Its translation: CASSPRTSGGSRNEQFF. The full variable domain, its missing parts supplied by reference TRBV7-3 and TRBJ2-1, is GAGVSQTPSNKVTEKGKYVELRCDPISGHTALYWYRQSLGQGPEFLIYFQGTGAADDSGLPNDRFFAVRPEGSVSTLKIQRTERGDSAVYLCASSPRTSGGSRNEQFFGPGTRLTVL.

The chain's CDR3 is CSARDGTGKNTEAFF. CDR3 nucleotides: TGCAGTGCTAGAGATGGGACAGGGAAGAACACTGAAGCTTTCTTT. The V gene is TRBV20-1, the J gene TRBJ1-1, with TRBD1 matching over 9 bases. The V gene's germline CDR1 is DFQATT and CDR2 SNEGSKA (reference sequence). The CDR3 is 15 amino acids. V lost 0 bases to trimming and J lost 1 base; unmatched junction nucleotides: 3.